This is a list of T cell receptor beta chains from one sample in a study of Ad26.COV2.S vaccination and SARS-CoV-2 variants. Profiled with immunoSEQ multiplex PCR; TCRdb holds only in-frame clones, not every one. Of some 500,000 clones in the sample, 85% to 90% were seen once. The material was peripheral blood, obtained in a trial of Ad26.COV2.S vaccine versus placebo. The source of these receptors is a person aged 18 to 59 who received the Ad26.COV2.S COVID-19 vaccine or a placebo. Both conserved end residues are part of each CDR3. The order of the fields is V gene, clone size, J gene, D gene, CDR3 DNA, CDR3 protein. The D gene is left open where the match is weak. Clone size appears in some rows only: once, few, many, or a class for an expanded clone.

V gene: TRBV7-2
clone size: -
J gene: TRBJ1-6
D gene: -
CDR3 DNA: TGTGCCAGCAGCTTAGAAGGATCTTATAATTCACCCCTCCACTTT
CDR3 protein: CASSLEGSYNSPLHF

V gene: TRBV5-6
clone size: -
J gene: TRBJ2-5
D gene: TRBD2
CDR3 DNA: TGTGCCAGCAGCTCCCTTAGCGGGAGGAGTCGGGAGACCCAGTACTTC
CDR3 protein: CASSSLSGRSRETQYF

V gene: TRBV18
clone size: -
J gene: TRBJ1-5
D gene: -
CDR3 DNA: TGTGCCAGCTCACCATTAGGGGACACCAATCAGCCCCAGCATTTT
CDR3 protein: CASSPLGDTNQPQHF

V gene: TRBV2
clone size: -
J gene: TRBJ1-1
D gene: -
CDR3 DNA: TGTGCCAGCAGTGTAGATCAGGGGACTGAAGCTTTCTTT
CDR3 protein: CASSVDQGTEAFF

V gene: TRBV11-3
clone size: -
J gene: TRBJ2-1
D gene: TRBD2
CDR3 DNA: TGTGCCAGCAGCTCATCTAGCGGGAGGGCCTACAATGAGCAGTTCTTC
CDR3 protein: CASSSSSGRAYNEQFF

V gene: TRBV7-3
clone size: -
J gene: TRBJ1-1
D gene: TRBD1
CDR3 DNA: TGTGCCAGCAGCCCACGGGGACAGGGACTGGCTTTCTTT
CDR3 protein: CASSPRGQGLAFF

V gene: TRBV4-2
clone size: -
J gene: TRBJ1-3
D gene: -
CDR3 DNA: TGTGCCAGCAGCCCCCGGGATGTGGAGTTCGGAAACACCATATATTTT
CDR3 protein: CASSPRDVEFGNTIYF

V gene: TRBV4-2
clone size: -
J gene: TRBJ2-1
D gene: -
CDR3 DNA: TGTGCCAGCAGCCAATCATCGGGGTTAGGGAATGAGCAGTTCTTC
CDR3 protein: CASSQSSGLGNEQFF

V gene: TRBV4-3
clone size: once
J gene: TRBJ2-1
D gene: -
CDR3 DNA: TGCGCCAGCAGCCAAGACAATGAGCAGTTCTTC
CDR3 protein: CASSQDNEQFF

V gene: TRBV24-1
clone size: -
J gene: TRBJ2-7
D gene: -
CDR3 DNA: TGTGCCACCATTATCTGGCCCAACCCATCCTACGAGCAGTACTTC
CDR3 protein: CATIIWPNPSYEQYF

V gene: TRBV3-1/TRBV3-2
clone size: -
J gene: TRBJ2-7
D gene: -
CDR3 DNA: TGTGCCAGCAGCCAAGGTGTAGGGGCGTACGAGCAGTACTTC
CDR3 protein: CASSQGVGAYEQYF

V gene: TRBV6-2/TRBV6-3
clone size: -
J gene: TRBJ1-4
D gene: TRBD1
CDR3 DNA: TGTGCCAGCAGTTACGGGTTGGCAGGGGGCGAAAAACTGTTTTTT
CDR3 protein: CASSYGLAGGEKLFF

V gene: TRBV5-6
clone size: -
J gene: TRBJ2-1
D gene: -
CDR3 DNA: TGTGCCAGCAGCTTGAGGACCCTAGGGAGTGGGAATGAGCAGTTCTTC
CDR3 protein: CASSLRTLGSGNEQFF

V gene: TRBV6-5
clone size: few
J gene: TRBJ2-1
D gene: TRBD2
CDR3 DNA: TGTGCCAGCAGTTTAGCGGGAGGACCCAATGAGCAGTTCTTC
CDR3 protein: CASSLAGGPNEQFF

V gene: TRBV5-1
clone size: -
J gene: TRBJ2-1
D gene: TRBD2
CDR3 DNA: TGCGCCAGCAGCTCATCGACTAGCGGGAGTTTATATGAGCAGTTCTTC
CDR3 protein: CASSSSTSGSLYEQFF

V gene: TRBV28
clone size: -
J gene: TRBJ2-1
D gene: TRBD2
CDR3 DNA: TGTGCCAGCAGCGGACTAGCGGGGGGACCCCATGAGCAGTTCTTC
CDR3 protein: CASSGLAGGPHEQFF

V gene: TRBV27
clone size: -
J gene: TRBJ2-5
D gene: -
CDR3 DNA: TGTGCCAGCAGTTTTCCCCCCGTTGGACAGACCCAAGAGACCCAGTACTTC
CDR3 protein: CASSFPPVGQTQETQYF

V gene: TRBV2
clone size: -
J gene: TRBJ2-5
D gene: -
CDR3 DNA: TGTGCCAGCACTCCCGGGGCGTTGTACCAAGAGACCCAGTACTTC
CDR3 protein: CASTPGALYQETQYF

V gene: TRBV6-6
clone size: -
J gene: TRBJ1-6
D gene: -
CDR3 DNA: TGTGCCAGCAGTTCTCTGGGCCTCCTGAATTCACCCCTCCACTTT
CDR3 protein: CASSSLGLLNSPLHF

V gene: TRBV14
clone size: -
J gene: TRBJ2-1
D gene: -
CDR3 DNA: TGTGCCAGCAGCAACAAGGTCGTGGACCCCCTTTTGGCCTACAATGAGCAGTTCTTC
CDR3 protein: CASSNKVVDPLLAYNEQFF

V gene: TRBV29-1
clone size: -
J gene: TRBJ2-3
D gene: TRBD1
CDR3 DNA: TGCAGCGTAGGGACAGCGGATGGCACAGATACGCAGTATTTT
CDR3 protein: CSVGTADGTDTQYF

V gene: TRBV3-1/TRBV3-2
clone size: -
J gene: TRBJ1-2
D gene: -
CDR3 DNA: TGTGCCAGCAGCCCGGGGGGCTATGGCTACACCTTC
CDR3 protein: CASSPGGYGYTF

V gene: TRBV4-2
clone size: -
J gene: TRBJ1-1
D gene: -
CDR3 DNA: TGTGCCAGCAGCCAAGGAGAAGAGCCGAACACTGAAGCTTTCTTT
CDR3 protein: CASSQGEEPNTEAFF

V gene: TRBV12-3/TRBV12-4
clone size: -
J gene: TRBJ2-7
D gene: -
CDR3 DNA: TGTGCCAGCAGTTGGACCGTGGAGCAGTACTTC
CDR3 protein: CASSWTVEQYF

V gene: TRBV3-1/TRBV3-2
clone size: -
J gene: TRBJ2-2
D gene: -
CDR3 DNA: TGTGCCAGCAGCCAAGTAGGGGGAGATGGGGAGCTGTTTTTT
CDR3 protein: CASSQVGGDGELFF

V gene: TRBV27
clone size: once
J gene: TRBJ2-1
D gene: -
CDR3 DNA: TGTGCCAGCAGTTTATCGCGGAGAACCCCCTATAATGAGCAGTTCTTC
CDR3 protein: CASSLSRRTPYNEQFF

V gene: TRBV14
clone size: -
J gene: TRBJ2-7
D gene: -
CDR3 DNA: TGTGCCAGCAGCCAAGTGCCATCGCGCGCCTACGAGCAGTACTTC
CDR3 protein: CASSQVPSRAYEQYF

V gene: TRBV7-2
clone size: -
J gene: TRBJ1-6
D gene: -
CDR3 DNA: TGTGCCAGCAGCCAGATTTCTCCCTATAATTCACCCCTCCACTTT
CDR3 protein: CASSQISPYNSPLHF

V gene: TRBV28
clone size: -
J gene: TRBJ2-1
D gene: -
CDR3 DNA: TGTGCCAGCAGTTTGCCACTTGCGGGGAGCTCCTACAATGAGCAGTTCTTC
CDR3 protein: CASSLPLAGSSYNEQFF

V gene: TRBV5-1
clone size: -
J gene: TRBJ1-4
D gene: -
CDR3 DNA: TGCGCCAGCAGCTCCCCGGGGGCCTCGAATGAAAAACTGTTTTTT
CDR3 protein: CASSSPGASNEKLFF

V gene: TRBV10-1
clone size: -
J gene: TRBJ2-1
D gene: TRBD2
CDR3 DNA: TGCGCCAGCAGTGAGGCAGTGACTAGCGGGAGAACGGGGCACAATGAGCAGTTCTTC
CDR3 protein: CASSEAVTSGRTGHNEQFF

V gene: TRBV7-2
clone size: few
J gene: TRBJ1-5
D gene: -
CDR3 DNA: TGTGCCAGCAGCTTAGTTTTAGATCAGCCCCAGCATTTT
CDR3 protein: CASSLVLDQPQHF

V gene: TRBV3-1/TRBV3-2
clone size: once
J gene: TRBJ2-7
D gene: TRBD1
CDR3 DNA: TGTGCCAGCAGCCTCGAAACAGGGGGCAGTTACGAGCAGTACTTC
CDR3 protein: CASSLETGGSYEQYF

V gene: TRBV7-3
clone size: -
J gene: TRBJ2-1
D gene: TRBD1
CDR3 DNA: TGTGCCAGCAGCTCCAGACAGGGGCTTGAGCAGTTCTTC
CDR3 protein: CASSSRQGLEQFF

V gene: TRBV2
clone size: once
J gene: TRBJ1-2
D gene: TRBD1
CDR3 DNA: TGTGCCAGCAGTGGGGACAGTAACTATGGCTACACCTTC
CDR3 protein: CASSGDSNYGYTF

V gene: TRBV7-9
clone size: -
J gene: TRBJ2-7
D gene: TRBD1
CDR3 DNA: TGTGCCAGCAGCCCTCGACAGGGGCGGGTGGAGCAGTACTTC
CDR3 protein: CASSPRQGRVEQYF

V gene: TRBV5-3
clone size: -
J gene: TRBJ2-7
D gene: -
CDR3 DNA: TGTGCCAGAAGCTTGGGGTCCTTGAGTTTC
CDR3 protein: CARSLGSLSF